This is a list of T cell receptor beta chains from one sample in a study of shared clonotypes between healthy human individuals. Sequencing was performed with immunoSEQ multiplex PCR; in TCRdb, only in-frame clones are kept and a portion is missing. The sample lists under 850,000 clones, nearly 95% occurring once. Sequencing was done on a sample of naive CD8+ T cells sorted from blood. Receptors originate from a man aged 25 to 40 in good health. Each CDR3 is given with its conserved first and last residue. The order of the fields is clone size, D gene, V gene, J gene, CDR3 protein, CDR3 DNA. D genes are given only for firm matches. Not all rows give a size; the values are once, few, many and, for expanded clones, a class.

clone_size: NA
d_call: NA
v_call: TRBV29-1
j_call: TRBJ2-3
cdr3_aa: CSGTGTSTDTQYF
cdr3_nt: TGCAGCGGCACCGGGACATCCACAGATACGCAGTATTTT

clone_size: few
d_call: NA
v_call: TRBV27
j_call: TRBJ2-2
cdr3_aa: CASKLGGELFF
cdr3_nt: TGTGCCAGCAAGTTGGGTGGGGAGCTGTTTTTT

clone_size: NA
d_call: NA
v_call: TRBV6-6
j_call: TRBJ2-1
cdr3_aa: CASSYLGSSSHNEQFF
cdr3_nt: TGTGCCAGCAGTTACTTAGGTAGTAGTAGCCACAATGAGCAGTTCTTC

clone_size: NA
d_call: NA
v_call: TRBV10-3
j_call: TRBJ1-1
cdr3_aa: CAISESTMPLPNTEAFF
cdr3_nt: TGTGCCATCAGTGAGTCTACAATGCCACTACCGAACACTGAAGCTTTCTTT

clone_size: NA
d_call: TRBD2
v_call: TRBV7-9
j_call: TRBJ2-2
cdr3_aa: CASSPSGPPTNTGELFF
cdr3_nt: TGTGCCAGCAGCCCTAGCGGACCTCCCACGAACACCGGGGAGCTGTTTTTT

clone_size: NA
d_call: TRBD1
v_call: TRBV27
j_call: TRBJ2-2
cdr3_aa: CASSLSSPALEGALFGELFF
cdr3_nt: TGTGCCAGCAGTTTATCTAGTCCAGCCCTTGAGGGGGCGCTTTTCGGGGAGCTGTTTTTT

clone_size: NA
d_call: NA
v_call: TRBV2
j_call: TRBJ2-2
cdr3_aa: CASSEFSTNTGELFF
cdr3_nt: TGTGCCAGCAGTGAATTTAGTACGAACACCGGGGAGCTGTTTTTT

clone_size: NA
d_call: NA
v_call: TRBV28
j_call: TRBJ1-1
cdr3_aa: CASSTLPEAFF
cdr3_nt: TGTGCCAGCAGTACTCTTCCTGAAGCTTTCTTT

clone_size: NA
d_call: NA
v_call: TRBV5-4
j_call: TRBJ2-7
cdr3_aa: CASSSESTGEQYF
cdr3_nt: TGTGCCAGCAGCTCCGAGTCAACGGGCGAGCAGTACTTC

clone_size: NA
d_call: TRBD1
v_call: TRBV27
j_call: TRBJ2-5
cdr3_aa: CASSLRRGQETQYF
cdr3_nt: TGTGCCAGCTCCTTGCGCAGGGGGCAAGAGACCCAGTACTTC

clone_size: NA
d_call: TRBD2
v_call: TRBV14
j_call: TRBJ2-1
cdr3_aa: CASSQVERELNNEQFF
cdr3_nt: TGTGCCAGCAGCCAAGTTGAGCGGGAGCTAAACAATGAGCAGTTCTTC

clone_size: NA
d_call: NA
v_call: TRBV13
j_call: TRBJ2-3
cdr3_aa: CASSAGDTQYF
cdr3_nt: TGTGCCAGCAGCGCCGGCGATACGCAGTATTTT

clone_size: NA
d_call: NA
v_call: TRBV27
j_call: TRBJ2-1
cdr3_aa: CASKQGFNEQFF
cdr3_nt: TGTGCCAGTAAACAGGGTTTCAATGAGCAGTTCTTC

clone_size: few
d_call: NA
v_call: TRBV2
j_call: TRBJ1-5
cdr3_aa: CASSDWVDQPQHF
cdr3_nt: TGTGCCAGCAGTGACTGGGTAGATCAGCCCCAGCATTTT

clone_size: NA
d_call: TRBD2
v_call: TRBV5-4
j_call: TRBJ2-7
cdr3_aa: CASSYRPGLATYEQYF
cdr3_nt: TGTGCCAGCAGCTATCGCCCGGGACTAGCGACCTACGAGCAGTACTTC

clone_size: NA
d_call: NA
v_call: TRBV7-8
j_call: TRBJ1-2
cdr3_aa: CASSPPGQINYGYTF
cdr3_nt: TGTGCCAGCAGCCCACCGGGACAAATTAACTATGGCTACACCTTC

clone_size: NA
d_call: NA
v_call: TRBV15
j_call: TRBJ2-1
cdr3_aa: CATSRDRGSSYNEQFF
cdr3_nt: TGTGCCACCAGCAGAGATCGGGGGAGCTCCTACAATGAGCAGTTCTTC

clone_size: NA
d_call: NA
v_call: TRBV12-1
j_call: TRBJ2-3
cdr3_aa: CASSLRDTQYF
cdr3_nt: TGTGCCAGCAGCTTGCGGGATACGCAGTATTTT

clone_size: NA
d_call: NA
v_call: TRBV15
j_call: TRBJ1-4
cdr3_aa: CATSTITRTYNEKLFF
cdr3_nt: TGTGCCACCAGCACAATTACCAGGACCTATAATGAAAAACTGTTTTTT

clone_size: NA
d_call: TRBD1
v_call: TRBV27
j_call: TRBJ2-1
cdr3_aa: CASSYLPGQGNDEQFF
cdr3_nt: TGTGCCAGCAGTTATTTGCCCGGACAGGGTAACGATGAGCAGTTCTTC

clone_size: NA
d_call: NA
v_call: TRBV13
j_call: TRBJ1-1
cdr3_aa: CASRRFNTEAFF
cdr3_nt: TGTGCCAGCAGGCGCTTCAACACTGAAGCTTTCTTT

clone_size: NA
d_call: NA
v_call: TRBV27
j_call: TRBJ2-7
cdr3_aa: CASRGRGSGVYEQYF
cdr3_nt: TGTGCCAGCAGAGGTAGGGGATCGGGGGTCTACGAGCAGTACTTC

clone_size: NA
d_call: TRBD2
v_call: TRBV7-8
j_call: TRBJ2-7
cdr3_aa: CASSPSGGSSIYEQYF
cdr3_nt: TGTGCCAGCAGCCCATCTGGCGGGAGTTCTATTTACGAGCAGTACTTC

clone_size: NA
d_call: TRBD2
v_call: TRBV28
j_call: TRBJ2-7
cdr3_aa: CASSPGLAGHEQYF
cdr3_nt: TGTGCCAGCAGCCCAGGGCTAGCGGGACACGAGCAGTACTTC

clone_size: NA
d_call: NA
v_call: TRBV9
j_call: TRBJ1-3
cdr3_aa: CASSADALSPGNTIYF
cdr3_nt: TGTGCCAGCAGCGCGGACGCCCTAAGCCCGGGAAACACCATATATTTT

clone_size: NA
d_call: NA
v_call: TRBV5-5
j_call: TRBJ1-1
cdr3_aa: CASSFGNTEAFF
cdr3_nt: TGTGCCAGCAGCTTTGGAAACACTGAAGCTTTCTTT

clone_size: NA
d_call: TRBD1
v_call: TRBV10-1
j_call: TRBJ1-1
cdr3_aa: CASSLGQGNTEAFF
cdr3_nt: TGCGCCAGCAGTCTCGGACAGGGGAACACTGAAGCTTTCTTT

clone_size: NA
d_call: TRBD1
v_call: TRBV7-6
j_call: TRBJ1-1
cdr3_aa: CASSLSTGGPTEAFF
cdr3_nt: TGTGCCAGCAGCTTAAGTACAGGGGGCCCAACTGAAGCTTTCTTT

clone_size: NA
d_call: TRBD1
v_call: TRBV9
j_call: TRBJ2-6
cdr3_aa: CASSVTTGDQTRSSGANVLTF
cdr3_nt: TGTGCCAGCAGCGTCACGACAGGGGACCAGACCCGGAGCTCTGGGGCCAACGTCCTGACTTTC

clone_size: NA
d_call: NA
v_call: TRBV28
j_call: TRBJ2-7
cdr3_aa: CASSLGTVSSYEQYF
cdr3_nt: TGTGCCAGCAGTCTCGGGACGGTTAGCTCCTACGAGCAGTACTTC

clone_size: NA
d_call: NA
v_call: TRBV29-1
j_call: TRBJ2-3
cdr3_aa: CSVDWNREADTQYF
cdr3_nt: TGCAGCGTTGATTGGAACAGGGAGGCGGATACGCAGTATTTT

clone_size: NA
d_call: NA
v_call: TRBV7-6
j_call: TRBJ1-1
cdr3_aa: CASSLTMNTEAFF
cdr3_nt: TGTGCCAGCAGCTTAACGATGAACACTGAAGCTTTCTTT

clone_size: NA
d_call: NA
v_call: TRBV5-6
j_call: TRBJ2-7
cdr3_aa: CASSFRDNLYKQYF
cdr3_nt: TGTGCCAGCAGCTTCAGGGACAACCTATACAAGCAGTACTTC

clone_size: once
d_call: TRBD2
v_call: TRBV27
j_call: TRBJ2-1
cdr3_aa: CASTAGEGYNEQFF
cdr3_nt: TGTGCCAGCACAGCGGGAGAAGGCTACAATGAGCAGTTCTTC

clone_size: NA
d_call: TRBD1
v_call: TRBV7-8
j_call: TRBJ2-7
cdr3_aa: CASSLAGFGTGAGYEQYF
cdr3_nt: TGTGCCAGCAGCTTAGCGGGGTTCGGAACAGGGGCCGGATACGAGCAGTACTTC

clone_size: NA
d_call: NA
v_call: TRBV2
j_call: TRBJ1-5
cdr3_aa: CASSVAGHQPQHF
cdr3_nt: TGTGCCAGCAGTGTGGCAGGCCATCAGCCCCAGCATTTT

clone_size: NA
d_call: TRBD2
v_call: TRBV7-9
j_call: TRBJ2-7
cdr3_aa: CASSFSRTSGSLYEQYF
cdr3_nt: TGTGCCAGCAGCTTCTCGCGTACTAGCGGGAGTCTCTACGAGCAGTACTTC

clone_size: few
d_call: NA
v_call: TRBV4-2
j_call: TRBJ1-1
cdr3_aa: CASSQYNTEAFF
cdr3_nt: TGTGCCAGCAGCCAATACAACACTGAAGCTTTCTTT

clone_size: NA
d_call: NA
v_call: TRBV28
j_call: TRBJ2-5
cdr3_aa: CASDPSGPRRGQETQYF
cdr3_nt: TGTGCCAGCGACCCTTCGGGTCCTCGAAGGGGACAAGAGACCCAGTACTTC

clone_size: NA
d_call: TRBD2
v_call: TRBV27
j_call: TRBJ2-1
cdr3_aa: CASSLDGLAGNNEQFF
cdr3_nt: TGTGCCAGCAGCCTTGACGGACTAGCGGGAAACAATGAGCAGTTCTTC

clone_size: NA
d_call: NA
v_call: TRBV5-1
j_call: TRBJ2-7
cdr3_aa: CASSFGTEQYF
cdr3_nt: TGCGCCAGCAGCTTTGGGACCGAGCAGTACTTC

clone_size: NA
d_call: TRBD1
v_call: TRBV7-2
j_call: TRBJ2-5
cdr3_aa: CASRGTGLETQYF
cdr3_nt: TGTGCCAGCAGGGGGACAGGGCTCGAGACCCAGTACTTC

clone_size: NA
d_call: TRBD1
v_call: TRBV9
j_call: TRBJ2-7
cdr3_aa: CASSGPGQGTHEQYF
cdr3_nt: TGTGCCAGCAGCGGACCGGGACAGGGTACCCACGAGCAGTACTTC

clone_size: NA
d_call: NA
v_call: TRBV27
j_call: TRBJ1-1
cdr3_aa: CASSPHREKTEAFF
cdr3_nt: TGTGCCAGCAGTCCCCACAGGGAGAAGACTGAAGCTTTCTTT

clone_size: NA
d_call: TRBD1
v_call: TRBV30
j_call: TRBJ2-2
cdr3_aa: CAWTRGQGRAELFF
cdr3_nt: TGTGCCTGGACTAGAGGACAGGGTCGGGCGGAGCTGTTTTTT

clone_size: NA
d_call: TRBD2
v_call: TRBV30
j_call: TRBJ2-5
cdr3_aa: CAWDGASAGGFQETQYF
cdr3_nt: TGTGCCTGGGATGGGGCTTCGGCGGGAGGTTTCCAAGAGACCCAGTACTTC

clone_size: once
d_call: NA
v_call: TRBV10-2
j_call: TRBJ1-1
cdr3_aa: CASTPTGNTEAFF
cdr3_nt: TGCGCCAGCACCCCGACAGGGAACACTGAAGCTTTCTTT

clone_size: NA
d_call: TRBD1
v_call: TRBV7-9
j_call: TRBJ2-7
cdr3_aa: CASSGLNSGTVVYEQYF
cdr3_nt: TGTGCCAGCAGCGGTCTCAACTCCGGGACAGTAGTCTACGAGCAGTACTTC

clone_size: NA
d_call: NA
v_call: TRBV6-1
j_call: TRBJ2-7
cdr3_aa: CASRQENSYEQYF
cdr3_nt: TGTGCCAGCAGACAGGAGAACTCCTACGAGCAGTACTTC

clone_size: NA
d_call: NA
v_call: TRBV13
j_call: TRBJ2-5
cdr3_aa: CASSSVRQQETQYF
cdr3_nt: TGTGCCAGCAGCTCGGTACGGCAGCAAGAGACCCAGTACTTC

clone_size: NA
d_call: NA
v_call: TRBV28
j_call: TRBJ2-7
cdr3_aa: CASSLTGRRNEQYF
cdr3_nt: TGTGCCAGCAGTTTGACAGGTAGGAGGAACGAGCAGTACTTC

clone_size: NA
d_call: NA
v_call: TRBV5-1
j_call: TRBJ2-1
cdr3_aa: CASSSSSGNEQFF
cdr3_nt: TGCGCCAGCAGCTCCTCCTCGGGAAACGAGCAGTTCTTC

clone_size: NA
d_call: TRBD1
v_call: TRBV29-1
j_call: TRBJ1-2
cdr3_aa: CSVEDRTGANYGYTF
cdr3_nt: TGCAGCGTTGAAGATCGAACAGGGGCTAACTATGGCTACACCTTC

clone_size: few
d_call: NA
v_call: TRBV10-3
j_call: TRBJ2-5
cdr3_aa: CAISESMNSMGETQYF
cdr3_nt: TGTGCCATCAGTGAGTCGATGAACAGTATGGGAGAGACCCAGTACTTC

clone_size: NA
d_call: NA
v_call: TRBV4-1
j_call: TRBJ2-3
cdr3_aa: CASSPLAEGDTQYF
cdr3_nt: TGCGCCAGCAGCCCTCTAGCAGAGGGGGATACGCAGTATTTT

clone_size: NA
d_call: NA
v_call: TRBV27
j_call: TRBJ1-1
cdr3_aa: CASSLSLYTEAFF
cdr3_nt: TGTGCCAGCAGTTTATCGCTGTACACTGAAGCTTTCTTT

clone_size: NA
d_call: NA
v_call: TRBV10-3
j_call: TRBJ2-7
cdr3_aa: CAISEASSYEQYF
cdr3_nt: TGTGCCATCAGTGAAGCCAGCTCCTACGAGCAGTACTTC

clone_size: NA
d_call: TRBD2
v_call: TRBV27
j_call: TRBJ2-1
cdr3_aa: CASTREASSYNEQFF
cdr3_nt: TGTGCCAGCACACGGGAGGCCAGCTCCTACAATGAGCAGTTCTTC

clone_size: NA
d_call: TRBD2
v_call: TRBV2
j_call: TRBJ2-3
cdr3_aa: CASVGTSRSDTQYF
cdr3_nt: TGTGCCAGCGTCGGGACTAGTCGGTCAGATACGCAGTATTTT

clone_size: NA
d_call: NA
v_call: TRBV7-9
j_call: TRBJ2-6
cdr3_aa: CASTGFDSPGANVLTF
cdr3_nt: TGTGCCAGCACCGGGTTCGACAGTCCCGGGGCCAACGTCCTGACTTTC